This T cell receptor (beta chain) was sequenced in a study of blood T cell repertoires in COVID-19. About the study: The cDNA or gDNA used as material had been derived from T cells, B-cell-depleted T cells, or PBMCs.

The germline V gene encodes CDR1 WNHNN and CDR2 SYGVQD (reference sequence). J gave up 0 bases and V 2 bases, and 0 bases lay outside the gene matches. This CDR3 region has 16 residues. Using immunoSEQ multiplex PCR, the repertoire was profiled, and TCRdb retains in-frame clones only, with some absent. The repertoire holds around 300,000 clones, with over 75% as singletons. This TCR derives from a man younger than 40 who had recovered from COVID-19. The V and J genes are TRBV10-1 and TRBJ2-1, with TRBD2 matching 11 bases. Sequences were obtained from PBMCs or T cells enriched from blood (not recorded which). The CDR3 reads CASSETSGGSYNEQFF. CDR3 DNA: TGCGCCAGCAGTGAGACTAGCGGGGGCTCCTACAATGAGCAGTTCTTC.